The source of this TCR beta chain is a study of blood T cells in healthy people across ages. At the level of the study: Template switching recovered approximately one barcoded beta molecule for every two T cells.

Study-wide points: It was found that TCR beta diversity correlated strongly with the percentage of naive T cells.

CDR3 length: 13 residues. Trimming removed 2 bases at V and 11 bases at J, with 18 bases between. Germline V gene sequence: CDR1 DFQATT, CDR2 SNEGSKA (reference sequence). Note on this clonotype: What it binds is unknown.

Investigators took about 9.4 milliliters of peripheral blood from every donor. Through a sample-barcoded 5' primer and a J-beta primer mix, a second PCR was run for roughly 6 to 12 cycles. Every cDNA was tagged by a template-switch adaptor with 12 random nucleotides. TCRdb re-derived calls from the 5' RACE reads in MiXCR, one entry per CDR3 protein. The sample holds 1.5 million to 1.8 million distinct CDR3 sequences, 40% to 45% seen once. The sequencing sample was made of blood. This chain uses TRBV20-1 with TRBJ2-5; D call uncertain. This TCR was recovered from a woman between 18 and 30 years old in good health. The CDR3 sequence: CSARRGGYNEQYF. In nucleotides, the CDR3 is TGCAGTGCTAGAAGAGGCGGATACAATGAGCAGTACTTC.